This T cell receptor beta chain was found in a study of T cells after posttransplantation cyclophosphamide. Study-level results: Skin or GI-infiltrating T cells shared few TRB sequences with blood.

The germline V gene encodes CDR1 SQVTM and CDR2 ANQGSEA. With 7 bases removed from V and 0 bases from J, the gap between germline ends came to 9 bases. The CDR3 totals 12 residues. The naive gate required viable CD3+CD4+ or CD3+CD8+ cells with CCR7+CD45RA+CD45RO-CD95-CD27+CD28+ phenotype. A word on this clone: No antigen is known for it.

Libraries were prepared by immunoSEQ multiplex PCR; TCRdb keeps only in-frame clonotypes and omits some of them. The table lists around 31,000 clones, about 91% of them singletons. Sequenced material: naive CD4+ T cells sorted from blood. The V and J genes are TRBV29-1 and TRBJ1-2, with a weak D call TRBD1 (6 bases). The receptor's source is a man aged 30 to 39 in good health and a related stem cell transplant donor. Here the CDR3 DNA reads TGCAGCGCAGGGGAATCTAACTATGGCTACACCTTC. Its protein is CSAGESNYGYTF.